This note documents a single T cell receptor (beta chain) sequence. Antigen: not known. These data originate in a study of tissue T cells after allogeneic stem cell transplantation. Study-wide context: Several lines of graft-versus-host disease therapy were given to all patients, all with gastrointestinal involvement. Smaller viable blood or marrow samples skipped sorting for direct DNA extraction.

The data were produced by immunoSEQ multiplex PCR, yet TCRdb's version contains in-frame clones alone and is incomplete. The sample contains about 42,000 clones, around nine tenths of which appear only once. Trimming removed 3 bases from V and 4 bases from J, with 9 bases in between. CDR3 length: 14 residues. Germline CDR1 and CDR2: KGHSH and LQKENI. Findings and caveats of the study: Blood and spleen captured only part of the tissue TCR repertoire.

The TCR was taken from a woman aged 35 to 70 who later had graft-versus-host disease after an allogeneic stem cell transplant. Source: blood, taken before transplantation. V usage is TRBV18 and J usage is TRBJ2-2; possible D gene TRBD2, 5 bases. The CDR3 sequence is CASSPPEGTGELFF. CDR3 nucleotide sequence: TGTGCCAGCTCACCCCCCGAGGGCACCGGGGAGCTGTTTTTT.